The 17 T cell receptor beta chains below were found in one sample sequenced in a study of shared clonotypes between healthy human individuals. Selected positively for CCR7 and CD45RO-negative, naive CD8 cells excluded terminally differentiated effector memory CD45RA+ cells. Profiling relied on immunoSEQ multiplex PCR, and the TCRdb table lists in-frame clones only, not all of them. In the table there are around 2,000,000 clones, around 96% of which are singletons. The sequenced sample was naive CD8+ T cells sorted from blood. Receptor source: a man aged 18-30 years in good health.

The chain joins TRBV7-2 to TRBJ2-7; D gene unclear. V was clipped by 0 bases and J by 6 bases, with 9 bases between them. There are 13 residues in the CDR3. The V gene's germline CDR1 is SGHTA and CDR2 FQGNSA. This chain's CDR3 is CASSLAPLFEQYF. CDR3 DNA sequence: TGTGCCAGCAGCTTAGCGCCATTGTTCGAGCAGTACTTC. Looking up the rest from reference TRBV7-2 and TRBJ2-7 gives the full variable domain: GAGVSQSPSNKVTEKGKDVELRCDPISGHTALYWYRQSLGQGLEFLIYFQGNSAPDKSGLPSDRFSAERTGGSVSTLTIQRTQQEDSAVYLCASSLAPLFEQYFGPGTRLTVT.

This clone was found once. V is TRBV5-6 and J is TRBJ2-7, with D perhaps assigned TRBD1 or TRBD2 (6 bases each). CDR3 length: 18 amino acids. CDR1 is SGHDT, CDR2 YYEEEE, per germline. Trimming shortened V by 1 base and J by 0 bases, and 20 bases separated the two germline ends. This CDR3 reads CASSLFLPEGGLSYEQYF. DNA of the CDR3: TGTGCCAGCAGCTTGTTTCTTCCGGAGGGGGGCCTCTCCTACGAGCAGTACTTC.

The chain's CDR3 is CAWSASGEHMDTQYF. In nucleotides, the CDR3 is TGTGCCTGGAGCGCTAGCGGAGAGCATATGGATACGCAGTATTTT. This chain links TRBV30 with TRBJ2-3, with 7 bases fitting TRBD2. J was trimmed by 6 bases and V by 3 bases; bases with no gene match: 12. The CDR3 extends over 15 amino acids. The germline gives CDR1 GTSNPN, CDR2 SVGIG (reference sequence).

The chain has TRBV5-1 and TRBJ2-5; no reliable D call. The V and J ends lost 0 bases and 4 bases respectively, with 13 bases between them. CDR3 length equals 15 residues. CDR1 is SGHRS, CDR2 YFSETQ, per germline. CDR3 in DNA: TGCGCCAGCAGCTTGGAGGGCAACTTCGCAGAGACCCAGTACTTC. This gives the protein CASSLEGNFAETQYF.

On this clone: This specimen includes other DNA sequences encoding the same CDR3. The rearrangement links TRBV5-1 to TRBJ2-1; unclear D gene. CDR1 is SGHRS and CDR2 is YFSETQ in the germline V gene. V shed 0 bases and J shed 4 bases, with 5 bases lying between them. The CDR3 consists of 13 residues. The CDR3: CASSLGGYNEQFF. CDR3 bases: TGCGCCAGCAGCTTGGGTGGATACAATGAGCAGTTCTTC. The whole variable domain, filled in from reference TRBV5-1 and TRBJ2-1, reads KAGVTQTPRYLIKTRGQQVTLSCSPISGHRSVSWYQQTPGQGLQFLFEYFSETQRNKGNFPGRFSGRQFSNSRSEMNVSTLELGDSALYLCASSLGGYNEQFFGPGTRLTVL.

This chain uses TRBV5-1 with TRBJ2-1; 11 bases agree with TRBD2. This CDR3 is built from 14 residues. Germline trimming cut 5 bases from V and 5 bases from J; bases unmatched to any gene: 3. Germline values: CDR1 SGHRS, CDR2 YFSETQ. CDR3 residues: CASRLAGANNEQFF. The CDR3 region has the DNA TGCGCCAGCAGACTAGCGGGGGCGAACAATGAGCAGTTCTTC.

The CDR3 nucleotides read TGTGCCAGCAGCCAAGATCGACAGGGACCCTATGGCTACACCTTC. Its protein product is CASSQDRQGPYGYTF. The V and J genes are TRBV14 and TRBJ1-2, with 7 bases fitting TRBD1. Germline CDR1 reads SGHDN; CDR2 reads FVKESK. The CDR3 contains 15 residues. V lost 0 bases to trimming and J lost 4 bases; unmatched junction nucleotides: 5.

The chain has TRBV5-1 and TRBJ2-3; D possibly matches TRBD1 or TRBD2 (5 bases each). The length of the CDR3 is 14 residues. CDR1 and CDR2 from the germline V gene are SGHRS and YFSETQ. V lost 2 bases to trimming and J lost 4 bases, with 11 bases between them. DNA of the CDR3: TGCGCCAGCAGCTTTGACGGGACGTCAGATACGCAGTATTTT. It encodes CASSFDGTSDTQYF.

The chain is built from TRBV19 and TRBJ2-5, with TRBD1 matching 8 bases. The CDR3 contains 14 residues. V lost 7 bases and J lost 5; bases outside the gene matches: 9. The germline V gene has CDR1 LNHDA and CDR2 SQIVND (reference sequence). The CDR3 reads CASTMTGDYETQYF. As DNA, the CDR3 is TGTGCCAGTACCATGACAGGGGATTATGAGACCCAGTACTTC.

The rearrangement links TRBV28 to TRBJ2-3; unclear D gene. Trimming shortened V by 3 bases and J by 6 bases, and 13 bases separated the two germline ends. In germline, CDR1 is MDHEN, CDR2 SYDVKM. CDR3 length: 14 residues. CDR3 coding DNA: TGTGCCAGCAGTTTTGCCTACCATGGGGATACGCAGTATTTT. Protein product: CASSFAYHGDTQYF.

CDR3 sequence reads: CASSKVRENDLSSYEQYF. CDR3 coding DNA: TGTGCCAGCAGCAAAGTTAGGGAAAACGATCTGAGTTCCTACGAGCAGTACTTC. This chain uses TRBV21-1 with TRBJ2-7. TRBV21-1 is tagged as a pseudogene. The CDR3 has 18 amino acids.

This sequence joins TRBV13 and TRBJ2-7, with D perhaps TRBD2 (8 bases). The germline gives CDR1 PRHDT, CDR2 FYEKMQ (reference sequence). The germline V and J ends were trimmed by 4 bases and 0 bases, with 25 bases remaining between them. The CDR3 has 19 amino acids. The CDR3 is CASSSDRVLAGGASYEQYF. DNA of the CDR3: TGTGCCAGCAGCTCCGACAGGGTACTGGCGGGGGGCGCCTCCTACGAGCAGTACTTC.

V is TRBV11-2 and J is TRBJ1-1; unclear D gene. Germline assignment: CDR1 SGHAT and CDR2 FQNNGV. Trimming shortened V by 4 bases and J by 11 bases, and 14 bases separated the two germline ends. The CDR3 sequence is 12 residues long. Here the CDR3 reads CASSSEGAGAFF. Here the CDR3 DNA reads TGTGCCAGCAGCTCGGAGGGTGCCGGTGCTTTCTTT.

The chain employs TRBV6-5 and TRBJ2-7; weak D call: TRBD2 (6 bases). Deletions cut 2 bases from V and 2 bases from J, with 16 bases between. The CDR3 is 16 residues long. Germline V gives CDR1 MNHEY, CDR2 SVGAGI. This chain's CDR3 is CASSYLAGRPTYEQYF. CDR3 in DNA: TGTGCCAGCAGTTACCTGGCGGGACGCCCTACCTACGAGCAGTACTTC.

This clone appeared a single time. V is TRBV19 and J is TRBJ2-1; a weak D match, TRBD2 (5 bases). Trimming took off 6 bases at V and 0 bases at J, with 21 bases between the two ends. CDR3 size: 18 residues. The germline CDR1 and CDR2 sequences are LNHDA and SQIVND (reference sequence). As DNA, the CDR3 is TGTGCCAGTAGCGACGGGAAGGGTTTCGAGAGCTCCTACAATGAGCAGTTCTTC. This gives the protein CASSDGKGFESSYNEQFF.

The chain carries TRBV19 and TRBJ2-5, with 8 bases lining up with TRBD2. The CDR3 covers 13 residues. V shed 6 bases and J 5 bases; nucleotides not matched to a gene: 5. Germline loops: CDR1 LNHDA, CDR2 SQIVND (reference sequence). The DNA for the CDR3 is TGTGCCAGTAGGAGAGCGGGAGAGGAGACCCAGTACTTC. This sequence encodes CASRRAGEETQYF.

This chain connects TRBV28 to TRBJ2-2; TRBD2 aligns across 14 bases. Germline V gene lookup returns CDR1 MDHEN and CDR2 SYDVKM. V lost 2 bases to trimming and J lost 6 bases; unmatched junction nucleotides: 8. The CDR3 is 18 amino acids. The CDR3 is CASSLAWTSGGFAGELFF. The CDR3 coding sequence is TGTGCCAGCAGTTTAGCCTGGACTAGCGGGGGGTTTGCCGGGGAGCTGTTTTTT.